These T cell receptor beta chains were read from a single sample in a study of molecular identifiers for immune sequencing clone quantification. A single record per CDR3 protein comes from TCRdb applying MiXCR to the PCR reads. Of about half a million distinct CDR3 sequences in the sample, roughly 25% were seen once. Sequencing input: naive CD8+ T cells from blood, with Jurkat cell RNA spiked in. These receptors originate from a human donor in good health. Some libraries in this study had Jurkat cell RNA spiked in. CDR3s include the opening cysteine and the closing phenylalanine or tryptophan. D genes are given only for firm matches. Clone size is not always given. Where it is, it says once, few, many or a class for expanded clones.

TGCGCCAGCAGCCAAGATCTCGGGCCCCGGGCGGGCACAGATACGCAGTATTTT | CASSQDLGPRAGTDTQYF | TRBJ2-3 | few | . | TRBV4-3
TGTGCCAGCAGCCAAGATCGAGCGGGGGGGCCGATGGAGACCCAGTACTTC | CASSQDRAGGPMETQYF | TRBJ2-5 | many | TRBD2 | TRBV3-1
TGTGCCAGCAGTAGACAAAGGGTCCCCGACGTCCTGACTTTC | CASSRQRVPDVLTF | TRBJ2-6 | many | . | TRBV28
TGTGCCAGCAGCCTCCCCGGCGGGGCTAGCGGGAGCACAGATACGCAGTATTTT | CASSLPGGASGSTDTQYF | TRBJ2-3 | . | TRBD2 | TRBV7-9
TGTGCCAGCAGCTTTGAGAAATCCCAAGAGACCCAGTACTTC | CASSFEKSQETQYF | TRBJ2-5 | many | . | TRBV7-9
TGCAGTGCTAGAGATGTTGGAAACTCCTACGAGCAGTACTTC | CSARDVGNSYEQYF | TRBJ2-7 | . | . | TRBV20-1
TGTGCCAGCAGCGAAGGAAACACAGATACGCAGTATTTT | CASSEGNTDTQYF | TRBJ2-3 | many | . | TRBV7-8
TGTGCCAGCAGTCCCGACAGGATCCGAGAAGATACGCAGTATTTT | CASSPDRIREDTQYF | TRBJ2-3 | few | . | TRBV11-2
TGCGCCAGCAGCCAAGATTCGGGAGTTTGGACTGAAGCTTTCTTT | CASSQDSGVWTEAFF | TRBJ1-1 | many | . | TRBV4-3
TGTGCCAGCAGCTTGAATCCGGACTTAGTTCCAGCCCAGTACTTC | CASSLNPDLVPAQYF | TRBJ2-5 | many | . | TRBV5-4
TGTGCCAGCAGCCCCGGAGGGGGGGCAGTCTACGAGCAGTACTTC | CASSPGGGAVYEQYF | TRBJ2-7 | . | . | TRBV28
TGTGCCGCACAGAGCGGGACCAGCTCCTACAATGAGCAGTTCTTC | CAAQSGTSSYNEQFF | TRBJ2-1 | few | TRBD2 | TRBV15
TGTGCCAGCAGCTCATCCAGGGCCGCCTACGAGCAGTACTTC | CASSSSRAAYEQYF | TRBJ2-7 | few | . | TRBV7-6
TGCGCCAGCAGCACCCCTAGCGGGGGGCTCCGAAGCACAGATACGCAGTATTTT | CASSTPSGGLRSTDTQYF | TRBJ2-3 | many | TRBD2 | TRBV5-1
TGTGCCAGCAGCTTAATGGGAGGGGGTCAGCCCCCGCATTTT | CASSLMGGGQPPHF | TRBJ1-5 | . | . | TRBV7-9
TGTGCCAGCAACGTAAATGGAGATACGCAGTATTTT | CASNVNGDTQYF | TRBJ2-3 | few | . | TRBV12-3/TRBV12-4
TGTGCCAGCAGCACCGGGACAGGGGGCCGGCAGCCCCAGCATTTT | CASSTGTGGRQPQHF | TRBJ1-5 | . | TRBD1 | TRBV7-2
TGTGCCAGCAGCTTAGAGTGGCAGGGTGGTAATCAGCCCCAGCATTTT | CASSLEWQGGNQPQHF | TRBJ1-5 | many | . | TRBV7-2
TGCGCCAGCAGCTTGGGCCCGGGACAGGGGATAGAGACCCAGTACTTC | CASSLGPGQGIETQYF | TRBJ2-5 | many | TRBD1 | TRBV5-1
TGCAGTGCTAGTGACTCGGACCTGACCACAGATACGCAGTATTTT | CSASDSDLTTDTQYF | TRBJ2-3 | many | . | TRBV20-1
TGTGCCAGCGGCCAGGGGGCGGGGGAGCTGTTTTTT | CASGQGAGELFF | TRBJ2-2 | . | TRBD1 | TRBV7-3
TGTGCCAGCACAAGTCCCGCAACTAATGAAAAACTGTTTTTT | CASTSPATNEKLFF | TRBJ1-4 | many | . | TRBV6-6
TGTGCCAGCAGCCAAGTCGCCAACAACTATGGCTACACCTTC | CASSQVANNYGYTF | TRBJ1-2 | . | . | TRBV4-2
TGCGCCAGCAGTCACCCAGGGGACTACGAGCAGTACTTC | CASSHPGDYEQYF | TRBJ2-7 | . | . | TRBV23-1
TGCGCCAGCAGCTTGGCGTCAGGGAATGAGCAGTTCTTC | CASSLASGNEQFF | TRBJ2-1 | many | . | TRBV5-1
TGTGCCAGCAGTTTGTCCGGGACAAGGGCCACTGAAGCTTTCTTT | CASSLSGTRATEAFF | TRBJ1-1 | . | . | TRBV12-3/TRBV12-4
TGTGCCAGCAGCGGGGACAGGGAGAGCTCCTACAATGAGCAGTTCTTC | CASSGDRESSYNEQFF | TRBJ2-1 | . | TRBD1 | TRBV13
TGTGCCAGCAGTTCCGGGGAAGCCTATGGCTACACCTTC | CASSSGEAYGYTF | TRBJ1-2 | few | . | TRBV27
TGTGCCAGCAGTGAATCCGGCATGACCTACGGGCAGTACTTC | CASSESGMTYGQYF | TRBJ2-7 | . | . | TRBV25-1
TGTGCCAGTAGTACGTGGACAGGCTACACTGAAGCTTTCTTT | CASSTWTGYTEAFF | TRBJ1-1 | . | TRBD1 | TRBV19
TGTGCCAGCAGTCTAATATTAATTCAGGGAAGCAATCAGCCCCAGCATTTT | CASSLILIQGSNQPQHF | TRBJ1-5 | many | . | TRBV28
TGCGCCAGCAGCCCCGGACTACTCGGCTCCACAGATACGCAGTGCTTT | CASSPGLLGSTDTQCF | TRBJ2-3 | . | . | TRBV4-1
TGTGCCAGCAGCGTAGCTGATTACAATGAGCAGTTCTTC | CASSVADYNEQFF | TRBJ2-1 | many | . | TRBV9
TGTGCCAGCTCACCCCAAGACAGGGTGGATACGCAGTATTTT | CASSPQDRVDTQYF | TRBJ2-3 | . | TRBD1 | TRBV18
TGTGCCAGCAGCATAGACAGGGAGTCCTACGAGCAGTACTTC | CASSIDRESYEQYF | TRBJ2-7 | . | TRBD1 | TRBV6-6
TGCGCCAGCAACCAAGAACGGATGAACACTGAAGCTTTCTTT | CASNQERMNTEAFF | TRBJ1-1 | . | . | TRBV4-1
TGTGCCAGCAGATCCACAGGGGGTGGCAATTCACCCCTCCACTTT | CASRSTGGGNSPLHF | TRBJ1-6 | few | TRBD1 | TRBV6-1
TGTGCCAGCAGATCCTCTAGCGGGGGGCCCCCAGAGCAGTTCTTC | CASRSSSGGPPEQFF | TRBJ2-1 | . | TRBD2 | TRBV12-3/TRBV12-4
TGTGCCAGCAGTTTATCTAGCGGGGGGCAGGCAGATACGCAGTATTTT | CASSLSSGGQADTQYF | TRBJ2-3 | . | TRBD2 | TRBV12-3/TRBV12-4
TGTGCCAGCAGTGAGGTTGGGGCCCAGCCCCAGCATTTT | CASSEVGAQPQHF | TRBJ1-5 | many | . | TRBV25-1
TGCGCCAGCAGCCAAGATTTAGCGGTCTCCTACGAGCAGTACTTC | CASSQDLAVSYEQYF | TRBJ2-7 | few | . | TRBV4-3